This T cell receptor (beta chain) derives from a study of control samples from healthy donors and cancer patients. Repertoires were generated with immunoSEQ multiplex PCR, while TCRdb's copy carries only in-frame clones and drops some. The sample yields about 230,000 clones, 82% seen once. The CDR3 extends over 14 amino acids. Germline CDR1 reads SNHLY; CDR2 reads FYNNEI. After removal of 6 bases from V and 3 bases from J, the junction contained 6 bases not matched to a gene. The receptor was derived from a woman aged 60 to 75 with lung cancer. This chain joins TRBV2 and TRBJ2-7, with TRBD1 identical over 9 bases. The sequenced material came from PBMCs. The CDR3 nucleotides are TGTGCCAGCAGACCGGACAGGGGATTCTACGAGCAGTACTTC. This sequence encodes CASRPDRGFYEQYF.